One sample yielded the 14 T cell receptor beta chains listed below, sequenced in a study of blood T cell repertoires in COVID-19. The repertoire was sequenced with immunoSEQ multiplex PCR; TCRdb's copy has only in-frame clones and lacks some. The repertoire has 180,000 or so clones, about 86% of them found once; the top ten carry more than 0.75%. Sequencing was carried out using peripheral blood. These receptors came from a man between 18 and 35 years old with acute or convalescent COVID-19.

The V and J genes are TRBV7-9 and TRBJ1-2, with 7 bases fitting TRBD1. CDR1 is SEHNR, CDR2 FQNEAQ, per germline (reference sequence). The junction had 11 bases not matched to a gene; V was cut back by 8 bases and J by 2 bases. The CDR3 has 15 amino acids. The CDR3 bases are TGTGCCAGCTCCACTACAGGGGCCTCAAACTATGGCTACACCTTC. It translates to CASSTTGASNYGYTF.

This CDR3 is CASSPKYVGGQSSYEQYF. Written as DNA, the CDR3 is TGTGCCAGCAGCCCGAAATATGTAGGCGGACAGAGCTCCTACGAGCAGTACTTC. The chain joins TRBV5-8 to TRBJ2-7; weak D call: TRBD1 (6 bases). The CDR3 covers 18 residues. Between the trimmed V and J ends, which lost 4 bases and 0 bases, there was a span of 23 bases. CDR1 is SGHTS and CDR2 is YDEGEE in the germline V gene. Variable domain in full (rest from reference TRBV5-8 and TRBJ2-7): EAGVTQSPTHLIKTRGQQATLRCSPISGHTSVYWYQQALGLGLQFLLWYDEGEERNRGNFPPRFSGRQFPNYSSELNVNALELEDSALYLCASSPKYVGGQSSYEQYFGPGTRLTVT.

The chain employs TRBV7-6 and TRBJ1-2; 7 bases line up with TRBD1. Per germline, CDR1 SGHVS and CDR2 FNYEAQ. J gave up 7 bases and V 1 base, and 6 bases lay outside the gene matches. The CDR3 covers 14 residues. The CDR3 DNA follows: TGTGCCAGCAGCTTAGGAGGGGGCGCCGGTGGCTACACCTTC. It codes for CASSLGGGAGGYTF.

CDR3 nucleotides: TGTGCCACCAGCAGGGCACCCGGACAGTCTGCAACTAATGAAAAACTGTTTTTT. Amino acids: CATSRAPGQSATNEKLFF. The rearrangement links TRBV15 to TRBJ1-4, with TRBD1 as a possible D gene (6 bases). Germline assignment: CDR1 LNHNV and CDR2 YYDKDF (reference sequence). The V and J ends lost 3 bases and 0 bases respectively, with 17 bases between them. The CDR3 extends over 18 amino acids.

The V gene is TRBV3-1 (or the pseudogene TRBV3-2), the J gene TRBJ2-7; a possible D gene is TRBD1 (6 bases). The CDR3 covers 16 residues. Germline V gene data show CDR1 as LGHDT and CDR2 as YNNKEL (reference sequence). Trimming cost V 5 bases and J 2 bases, with 19 bases left between them. The CDR3 DNA reads as TGTGCCAGCAGCTGTCGACAGGTGAAGATCACCTACGAGCAGTACTTC. Translated: CASSCRQVKITYEQYF.

The V gene is TRBV11-3, the J gene TRBJ1-1, with D perhaps TRBD1 (5 bases). The CDR3 sequence is 14 residues long. V gave up 4 bases and J gave up 0 bases, with 9 bases separating them. Germline CDR1 is SGHNT and CDR2 is YENEEA. CDR3 residues: CASSSAGMNTEAFF. The CDR3 DNA is TGTGCCAGCAGCTCGGCAGGGATGAACACTGAAGCTTTCTTT. The full variable domain, rest sourced from reference TRBV11-3 and TRBJ1-1, is EAGVVQSPRYKIIEKKQPVAFWCNPISGHNTLYWYLQNLGQGPELLIRYENEEAVDDSQLPKDRFSAERLKGVDSTLKIQPAELGDSAVYLCASSSAGMNTEAFFGQGTRLTVV.

This chain links TRBV5-1 with TRBJ1-3; 8 bases agree with TRBD1. The CDR3 length is 14 residues. From germline, CDR1 is SGHRS and CDR2 YFSETQ. V was clipped by 4 bases and J by 4 bases; unmatched bases: 4. The CDR3: CASSLRTGGNTIYF. DNA for the CDR3: TGCGCCAGCAGCCTCAGGACAGGGGGAAACACCATATATTTT.

Concerning this clone: Given a much more abundant clone one base away, this may be a read error. The same CDR3 is also encoded by other DNA sequences in this sample. V and J are TRBV19 and TRBJ1-5, with no clear D. V shed 2 bases and J shed 3 bases, with 5 bases lying between them. This CDR3 comprises 13 residues. Germline lookup yields CDR1 LNHDA and CDR2 SQIVND (reference sequence). CDR3 residues: CASSIQINQPQHF. Written as DNA, the CDR3 is TGTGCCAGTAGTATACAAATCAATCAGCCCCAGCATTTT.

The chain carries TRBV6-5 and TRBJ1-5; no clear D gene. Trimming removed 7 bases from V and 0 bases from J, with 7 bases in between. The CDR3 has 13 amino acids. Germline values: CDR1 MNHEY, CDR2 SVGAGI. The CDR3 bases are TGTGCCAGCACTATCCGTAGCAATCAGCCCCAGCATTTT. Its translation: CASTIRSNQPQHF.

This sequence joins TRBV6-6 and TRBJ2-2; 7 bases agree with TRBD1. The germline CDR1 and CDR2 sequences are MNHNY and SVGAGI (reference sequence). The ends lost 10 bases at V and 4 bases at J; junction bases unmatched: 6. The CDR3 sequence is 13 residues long. The CDR3 loop is CATDRAGTGELFF. The CDR3 nucleotides are TGTGCCACCGACAGGGCGGGCACCGGGGAGCTGTTTTTT.

The chain carries TRBV19 and TRBJ1-2, with 9 bases matching TRBD1. V dropped 3 bases and J dropped 2; count of bases not matched to a gene: 10. Germline V gene sequence: CDR1 LNHDA, CDR2 SQIVND (reference sequence). The CDR3 is 17 amino acids. CDR3 DNA sequence: TGTGCCAGTAGTATTCGAACAGGGGGCTTCGAGAACTATGGCTACACCTTC. Protein product: CASSIRTGGFENYGYTF.

This clone has a handful of counts. The chain joins TRBV19 to TRBJ1-1; a weak D match, TRBD1 (5 bases). The ends were cut back, 10 bases at V and 5 bases at J, with 11 bases in the middle. This CDR3 has 11 amino acids. CDR1 LNHDA and CDR2 SQIVND come from the germline V gene (reference sequence). The CDR3 reads CATIRGTEAFF. CDR3 bases: TGTGCCACCATCCGGGGGACTGAAGCTTTCTTT.

V usage is TRBV7-9 and J usage is TRBJ1-2, with D possibly TRBD1 on 6 matching bases. Deletions cut 6 bases from V and 5 bases from J, with 31 bases between. The germline gives CDR1 SEHNR, CDR2 FQNEAQ (reference sequence). There are 19 residues in the CDR3. The CDR3 coding sequence is TGTGCCAGCAGAATGAACCCCCGGGACATCTCGCTTCCCGATTATGGCTACACCTTC. Its protein is CASRMNPRDISLPDYGYTF.

This clone has a handful of counts. The identical CDR3 is also encoded by other nucleotide sequences in the sample. The chain employs TRBV3-1 (or the pseudogene TRBV3-2) and TRBJ1-3, with a weak D call TRBD1 (6 bases). CDR3 length: 13 residues. Germline V gene lookup returns CDR1 LGHDT and CDR2 YNNKEL (reference sequence). Trimming left V 4 bases short and J 4 bases short, with 8 bases between. CDR3 amino acids: CASSRGQGNTIYF. CDR3 bases: TGTGCCAGCAGCCGAGGACAGGGAAACACCATATATTTT.